Each of the 17 T cell receptor beta chains below was sequenced from the same sample in a study of cytomegalovirus exposure and HLA in healthy donors. Primers for the PCR totalled 60 Vbeta and 13 Jbeta. Profiled with immunoSEQ multiplex PCR; TCRdb holds only in-frame clones, not every one. The data contain 170,000 or so clones, roughly 80% of them singletons. Sequenced material: PBMCs. These receptors originate from a woman younger than 45 in good health and CMV-seronegative.

This chain uses TRBV6-5 with TRBJ2-2; possible D gene TRBD1, 5 bases. Germline V gene lookup returns CDR1 MNHEY and CDR2 SVGAGI. Trimming took 2 bases from V and 0 from J, leaving 10 bases between them. There are 16 residues in the CDR3. The CDR3 DNA follows: TGTGCCAGCAGTTACCAGACAGTTGCGAACACCGGGGAGCTGTTTTTT. Translation: CASSYQTVANTGELFF.

The V gene is TRBV5-1, the J gene TRBJ1-4; perhaps TRBD1 as D (6 bases). The CDR3 is 15 amino acids. V lost 1 base, J lost 7 bases, and 14 bases lay in between. Germline V gene lookup returns CDR1 SGHRS and CDR2 YFSETQ. The CDR3 is CASSLTGGGGEKLFF. The CDR3 nucleotides read TGCGCCAGCAGCTTGACCGGGGGGGGCGGTGAAAAACTGTTTTTT.

The rearrangement links TRBV7-9 to TRBJ2-2; tentative D call: TRBD1 (5 bases). CDR3 size: 16 residues. Trimming took off 6 bases at V and 7 bases at J, with 21 bases between the two ends. Germline V gene data show CDR1 as SEHNR and CDR2 as FQNEAQ (reference sequence). This CDR3 reads CASRRSRDDFIGELFF. CDR3 coding DNA: TGTGCCAGCAGGAGATCCAGGGATGATTTTATCGGGGAGCTGTTTTTT. Full variable domain (remainder filled in from reference TRBV7-9 and TRBJ2-2): DTGVSQNPRHKITKRGQNVTFRCDPISEHNRLYWYRQTLGQGPEFLTYFQNEAQLEKSRLLSDRFSAERPKGSFSTLEIQRTEQGDSAMYLCASRRSRDDFIGELFFGEGSRLTVL.

This clone has only a few counts. The chain uses TRBV7-9 and TRBJ2-7; D is ambiguous. Per germline, CDR1 SEHNR and CDR2 FQNEAQ (reference sequence). V lost 0 bases, J lost 2 bases, and 8 bases lay in between. The CDR3 spans 14 residues. The CDR3 coding sequence is TGTGCCAGCAGCTTAGCGGGCGATGCCTACGAGCAGTACTTC. Its translation is CASSLAGDAYEQYF.

Only a few counts were recorded for this clone. J is TRBJ1-6 and V is TRBV30; no clear D gene. Trimming shortened V by 3 bases and J by 0 bases, and 12 bases separated the two germline ends. The CDR3 totals 16 residues. The germline V gene has CDR1 GTSNPN and CDR2 SVGIG (reference sequence). The CDR3 loop is CAWSAMGSSYNSPLHF. The DNA for the CDR3 is TGTGCCTGGAGCGCGATGGGGAGCTCCTATAATTCACCCCTCCACTTT.

J is TRBJ2-2 and V is TRBV5-1; maybe TRBD2 (6 bases). V was trimmed by 5 bases and J by 1 base, leaving 12 bases between them. This CDR3 is built from 15 residues. Germline V CDR1 and CDR2: SGHRS, YFSETQ. DNA of the CDR3: TGCGCCAGCAGGAAACGGGACTTGAACACCGGGGAGCTGTTTTTT. Its translation: CASRKRDLNTGELFF. Filled out from reference TRBV5-1 and TRBJ2-2, the complete variable domain reads KAGVTQTPRYLIKTRGQQVTLSCSPISGHRSVSWYQQTPGQGLQFLFEYFSETQRNKGNFPGRFSGRQFSNSRSEMNVSTLELGDSALYLCASRKRDLNTGELFFGEGSRLTVL.

CDR3 DNA sequence: TGTGCCTGGAGTGAGGTAGCGGGGGAGCCTGGGGAGCTGTTTTTT. Protein sequence: CAWSEVAGEPGELFF. The chain has TRBV30 and TRBJ2-2, with TRBD2 matching 9 bases. V shed 1 base, J shed 8 bases, and the junction held 8 bases outside the gene matches. Per germline, CDR1 GTSNPN and CDR2 SVGIG (reference sequence). The CDR3 has 15 amino acids.

This clone occurred once. The V and J genes are TRBV5-6 and TRBJ2-2; possibly TRBD2 for D (6 bases). Germline assignment: CDR1 SGHDT and CDR2 YYEEEE. The CDR3 sequence is 14 residues long. Trimming took 2 bases from V and 6 from J, leaving 11 bases between them. The CDR3 nucleotides read TGTGCCAGCAGCTTAGAGGAGGGGCCCGGGGAGCTGTTTTTT. Its protein product is CASSLEEGPGELFF.

This clone was found once. J is TRBJ2-1 and V is TRBV10-3; a possible D gene is TRBD2 (6 bases). The CDR3 totals 14 residues. Trimming took off 2 bases at V and 8 bases at J, with 13 bases between the two ends. The germline V gene has CDR1 ENHRY and CDR2 SYGVKD. CDR3 sequence reads: CAISERLAMDEQFF. Here the CDR3 DNA reads TGTGCCATCAGTGAGCGGCTAGCGATGGATGAGCAGTTCTTC.

J is TRBJ1-5 and V is TRBV2, with 9 bases matching TRBD1. CDR1 is SNHLY and CDR2 is FYNNEI in the germline V gene. After removal of 6 bases from V and 7 bases from J, the junction contained 7 bases not matched to a gene. The CDR3 has 14 amino acids. The CDR3 bases are TGTGCCAGCAGAGAGACAGGGGGGGGACAGCCCCAGCATTTT. Translating it yields CASRETGGGQPQHF.

V is TRBV5-8 and J is TRBJ2-7; 8 nucleotides align to TRBD2. V was pared by 6 bases and J by 0 bases, with 8 bases of the junction left unmatched. This CDR3 region has 15 residues. Germline CDR1 is SGHTS and CDR2 is YDEGEE. The CDR3 DNA is TGTGCCAGCAAGATTAGCGGGGTGAGCTCCTACGAGCAGTACTTC. It yields the protein CASKISGVSSYEQYF.

The rearrangement links TRBV2 to TRBJ2-7; TRBD1 matches 11 bases. The V gene's germline CDR1 is SNHLY and CDR2 FYNNEI. CDR3 length equals 14 residues. The V and J ends lost 4 bases and 6 bases, in that order; junction bases with no gene match: 5. The CDR3 nucleotides are TGTGCCAGCAGTGCCGGGACAGGGGGTGCCGAGCAGTACTTC. Residues: CASSAGTGGAEQYF.

J is TRBJ1-5 and V is TRBV6-6; perhaps TRBD1 as D (6 bases). CDR1 is MNHNY, CDR2 SVGAGI, per germline (reference sequence). This CDR3 is 15 amino acids long. V was pared by 0 bases and J by 3 bases, with 9 bases between. The CDR3 DNA follows: TGTGCCAGCAGTTACTCTGGACAGAACAATCAGCCCCAGCATTTT. Protein: CASSYSGQNNQPQHF.

Concerning this clone itself: Additional DNA sequences in this sample encode the identical CDR3. The chain joins TRBV5-1 to TRBJ1-1; 8 bases align to TRBD1. CDR3 length: 15 residues. The germline gives CDR1 SGHRS, CDR2 YFSETQ. Unmatched junction bases numbered 6, after V lost 2 bases and J lost 3 bases. This CDR3 reads CASSLQKTGDTEAFF. CDR3 DNA: TGCGCCAGCAGCTTACAAAAGACAGGGGACACTGAAGCTTTCTTT.

The CDR3 sequence: CAASLVHRPHTGELFF. Written as DNA, the CDR3 is TGTGCCGCCTCTTTGGTCCACAGGCCCCACACCGGGGAGCTGTTTTTT. This chain links TRBV21-1 with TRBJ2-2; the D call of TRBD1 is as the table states it, not checked on the DNA. TRBV21-1 is described as a pseudogene. The CDR3 runs 16 residues.

This clone was seen once. This chain uses TRBV9 with TRBJ1-2, with 9 bases fitting TRBD1. There are 18 residues in the CDR3. The V and J ends lost 0 bases and 5 bases, in that order; junction bases with no gene match: 14. The germline gives CDR1 SGDLS, CDR2 YYNGEE. The CDR3 region has the DNA TGTGCCAGCAGCGTAGATCCGGAAGGGACAGGGAGACCTTATGGCTACACCTTC. Amino acid sequence: CASSVDPEGTGRPYGYTF.

The gene calls are TRBV19 and TRBJ1-5; possibly TRBD1 for D (6 bases). V lost 6 bases to trimming and J lost 12 bases, with 24 bases between them. The CDR3 is made up of 15 amino acids. The germline V gene encodes CDR1 LNHDA and CDR2 SQIVND (reference sequence). CDR3: CASSQSGTLFWLQHF. The CDR3 nucleotides are TGTGCCAGTAGCCAGTCCGGGACACTCTTCTGGCTCCAGCATTTT.